This TCR beta chain was profiled in a study of CD4 T cells in relation to SARS-CoV-2 and coronaviruses. At the level of the study: PBMCs were cultured with antigen for roughly nine days before TCR beta sequencing. Study-level results: About 65% of donors had memory CD4+ clonotypes crossrecognizing SARS-CoV-2 and common cold coronavirus spike.

V shed 6 bases and J shed 0 bases, with 7 bases lying between them. The CDR3 runs 13 residues. Clones were sequenced by immunoSEQ multiplex PCR, and TCRdb holds only the in-frame ones, with some missing. The table includes 9,500 to 11,000 clones, about 81% detected once. A note on this clone: Its specificity is unknown.

The unexposed donors gave CD4+ T cells in about 2011-2018, prior to COVID-19. CD4+ T cells were isolated from the cells after more than 8 days of culture. Cells permitting, SARS-CoV-2 S/N and four cold-coronavirus spikes were tested on unexposed-donor CD4+ T cells. J is TRBJ2-3 and V is TRBV12-3 or TRBV12-4; D call uncertain. The source of this sequence is a human donor in good health. Sequences were obtained from CD4+ T cells from PBMCs, cultured in vitro. The CDR3 reads CASRVFSTDTQYF. CDR3 sequence (DNA): TGTGCCAGCAGAGTCTTCAGCACAGATACGCAGTATTTT.